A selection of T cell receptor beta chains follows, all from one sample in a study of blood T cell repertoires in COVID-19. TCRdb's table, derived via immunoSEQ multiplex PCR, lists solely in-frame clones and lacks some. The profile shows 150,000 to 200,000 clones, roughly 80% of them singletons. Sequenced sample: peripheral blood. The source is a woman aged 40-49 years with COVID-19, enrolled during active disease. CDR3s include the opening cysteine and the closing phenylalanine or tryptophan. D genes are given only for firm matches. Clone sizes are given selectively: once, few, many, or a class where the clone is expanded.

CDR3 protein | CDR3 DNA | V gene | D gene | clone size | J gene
CASSSIFGGGVPGELFF | TGTGCCAGCAGTAGTATATTCGGCGGGGGGGTTCCCGGGGAGCTGTTTTTT | TRBV2 | TRBD2 | once | TRBJ2-2
CAWSPTANTEAFF | TGTGCCTGGAGTCCGACAGCGAACACTGAAGCTTTCTTT | TRBV30 | . | . | TRBJ1-1
CASSPLGQHGYTF | TGTGCCAGCAGCCCTTTGGGCCAGCATGGCTACACCTTC | TRBV7-9 | . | few | TRBJ1-2
CASSYGQGSTDTQYF | TGCGCCAGCAGCTACGGACAGGGTAGCACAGATACGCAGTATTTT | TRBV5-1 | TRBD1 | . | TRBJ2-3
CASSQDRTTNEKLFF | TGTGCCAGCTCGCAGGACAGGACAACTAATGAAAAACTGTTTTTT | TRBV18 | TRBD1 | . | TRBJ1-4
CASSPPGLGSSYNEQFF | TGTGCCAGCAGTCCCCCGGGACTAGGAAGCTCCTACAATGAGCAGTTCTTC | TRBV6-6 | TRBD2 | . | TRBJ2-1
CASSSGQGTGNTIYF | TGTGCCAGCAGCTCGGGACAGGGGACTGGAAACACCATATATTTT | TRBV7-2 | TRBD1 | . | TRBJ1-3
CASSQGTGVYEQYF | TGTGCCAGCAGCCAAGGGACAGGGGTCTACGAGCAGTACTTC | TRBV4-2 | TRBD1 | . | TRBJ2-7
CASSPRGQTSTDTQYF | TGCGCCAGCAGCCCCCGGGGACAGACTAGCACAGATACGCAGTATTTT | TRBV5-1 | TRBD1 | . | TRBJ2-3
CASTDRVTSYNSPLHF | TGTGCCAGCACCGACAGGGTAACATCCTATAATTCACCCCTCCACTTT | TRBV13 | TRBD1 | . | TRBJ1-6
CASSPLDTSTDTQYF | TGTGCCAGCAGTCCCCTCGACACGTCCACGGATACGCAGTATTTT | TRBV28 | . | . | TRBJ2-3
CASTQPKGRRGNYEQYF | TGTGCCAGCACCCAACCCAAGGGAAGACGAGGGAACTACGAGCAGTACTTC | TRBV7-3 | . | . | TRBJ2-7
CASSLEGYSQGGQPQHF | TGTGCCAGCAGCTTGGAAGGTTATTCCCAGGGGGGTCAGCCCCAGCATTTT | TRBV5-5 | TRBD1 | . | TRBJ1-5
CASSELNGVNTEAFF | TGTGCCAGCAGTGAGCTTAACGGAGTGAACACTGAAGCTTTCTTT | TRBV6-1 | . | . | TRBJ1-1
CASTTGRGDYGYTF | TGTGCCAGCACCACGGGACGCGGGGACTATGGCTACACCTTC | TRBV6-5 | . | once | TRBJ1-2
CASSRGQLAYNEQFF | TGTGCCAGTAGCCGGGGACAGCTAGCCTACAATGAGCAGTTCTTC | TRBV19 | TRBD1 | . | TRBJ2-1
CASSLQSNSYNEQFF | TGCGCCAGCAGCTTGCAGTCCAACTCCTACAATGAGCAGTTCTTC | TRBV5-1 | . | . | TRBJ2-1
CASNLAGGPYEQYF | TGTGCCAGCAATTTGGCAGGGGGACCCTACGAGCAGTACTTC | TRBV6-5 | TRBD1 | . | TRBJ2-7
CASGQPAEQYQPQHF | TGCGCCAGCGGACAACCCGCGGAACAATATCAGCCCCAGCATTTT | TRBV4-1 | . | . | TRBJ1-5
CASSEDGNTEAFF | TGTGCCAGCAGTGAAGACGGTAACACTGAAGCTTTCTTT | TRBV2 | . | . | TRBJ1-1
CASSFGDREYSPLHF | TGTGCCAGCAGTTTCGGCGACAGGGAATATTCACCCCTCCACTTT | TRBV6-5 | TRBD1 | . | TRBJ1-6
CASSLGGTGGAGPQHF | TGTGCCAGCAGCTTAGGCGGGACAGGGGGCGCGGGGCCCCAGCATTTT | TRBV5-4 | TRBD1 | few | TRBJ1-5
CASSDGSGNNEQFF | TGCGCCAGCAGTGATGGTAGCGGGAACAATGAGCAGTTCTTC | TRBV10-1 | TRBD2 | . | TRBJ2-1
CASSELAGALDTQYF | TGTGCCAGCAGTGAACTAGCGGGGGCTCTAGATACGCAGTATTTT | TRBV6-1 | TRBD2 | . | TRBJ2-3
CASSQADTQYF | TGTGCCAGCAGCCAAGCGGATACGCAGTATTTT | TRBV3-1/TRBV3-2 | . | . | TRBJ2-3
CASSQSWTTEAFF | TGTGCCAGCAGCCAATCGTGGACTACTGAAGCTTTCTTT | TRBV7-9 | . | . | TRBJ1-1
CASSLGLLVLPTDTQYF | TGCGCCAGCAGCTTGGGATTGTTAGTTCTACCGACAGATACGCAGTATTTT | TRBV5-1 | . | once | TRBJ2-3
CASSQGGQPQHF | TGTGCCAGCAGCCAAGGAGGCCAGCCCCAGCATTTT | TRBV3-1/TRBV3-2 | . | . | TRBJ1-5
CASSETGEEDTQYF | TGTGCCAGCAGTGAAACGGGAGAGGAGGATACGCAGTATTTT | TRBV6-4 | . | many | TRBJ2-3
CASSWGLAVSNEQFF | TGTGCCAGCAGCTGGGGACTAGCGGTATCCAATGAGCAGTTCTTC | TRBV7-9 | TRBD2 | . | TRBJ2-1
CASSDGQGGYEQYF | TGTGCCAGCAGTGACGGACAGGGAGGTTACGAGCAGTACTTC | TRBV13 | TRBD1 | . | TRBJ2-7
CASWDPGLKYEQYF | TGTGCCAGCTGGGATCCGGGACTAAAGTACGAGCAGTACTTC | TRBV2 | TRBD2 | . | TRBJ2-7
CASSYPTTSGSEIDTQYF | TGTGCCAGCAGTTACCCCACGACTAGCGGGAGTGAGATAGATACGCAGTATTTT | TRBV6-2/TRBV6-3 | TRBD2 | . | TRBJ2-3
CASSTNRYEQYF | TGTGCCAGCAGTACCAATCGGTACGAGCAGTACTTC | TRBV6-5 | . | . | TRBJ2-7
CASTTSMSNEQFF | TGTGCCAGCACCACTAGCATGAGTAATGAGCAGTTCTTC | TRBV7-3 | . | once | TRBJ2-1
CASSLVSSGRHHEQYF | TGCGCCAGCAGCTTGGTTTCTAGCGGGAGGCACCACGAGCAGTACTTC | TRBV5-1 | TRBD2 | . | TRBJ2-7
CASSPIDRPIYGYTF | TGTGCCAGCTCACCCATTGACAGGCCGATCTATGGCTACACCTTC | TRBV18 | . | . | TRBJ1-2
CASSFQGSTGELFF | TGTGCCAGTAGTTTCCAGGGTTCCACCGGGGAGCTGTTTTTT | TRBV19 | . | once | TRBJ2-2
CASSLGYGRPTEAFF | TGTGCCAGCAGCTTAGGGTATGGGAGGCCTACTGAAGCTTTCTTT | TRBV11-2 | . | . | TRBJ1-1
CASSLLTEGIGNQPQHF | TGTGCCAGCAGCTTGTTGACAGAAGGCATCGGCAATCAGCCCCAGCATTTT | TRBV5-6 | . | . | TRBJ1-5
CAFIGKGRSYEQYF | TGTGCCTTCATAGGGAAGGGGCGCTCCTACGAGCAGTACTTC | TRBV30 | . | . | TRBJ2-7
CASSRDRGNTEAFF | TGTGCCAGTAGTAGGGACAGGGGGAACACTGAAGCTTTCTTT | TRBV19 | TRBD1 | . | TRBJ1-1
CASSLVPSGNQPQHF | TGTGCCAGCAGCTTAGTCCCCTCAGGCAATCAGCCCCAGCATTTT | TRBV7-2 | . | few | TRBJ1-5
CASSQIAGEVNEQYF | TGTGCCAGCTCACAAATAGCGGGAGAAGTCAACGAGCAGTACTTC | TRBV18 | TRBD2 | . | TRBJ2-7
CASSFRASGGQSTQYF | TGCGCCAGCAGCTTTAGGGCTAGCGGGGGGCAAAGTACGCAGTATTTT | TRBV5-1 | TRBD2 | . | TRBJ2-3
CASSFAPGTGDTQYF | TGTGCCAGCAGCTTCGCTCCGGGAACGGGAGATACGCAGTATTTT | TRBV5-4 | . | . | TRBJ2-3
CASSVGTGRTEAFF | TGTGCCAGCAGCGTTGGGACAGGGAGGACTGAAGCTTTCTTT | TRBV9 | TRBD1 | . | TRBJ1-1
CAWFRTGTGANVLTF | TGTGCCTGGTTTCGGACAGGGACTGGGGCCAACGTCCTGACTTTC | TRBV30 | TRBD1 | . | TRBJ2-6
CASSSQDATNEKLFF | TGTGCCAGCAGTTCCCAGGATGCAACTAATGAAAAACTGTTTTTT | TRBV6-1 | . | few | TRBJ1-4
CASREGSNEKLFF | TGCGCCAGCAGAGAGGGTTCTAATGAAAAACTGTTTTTT | TRBV5-1 | . | . | TRBJ1-4
CASSGAGEAFF | TGTGCCAGCAGTGGGGCAGGTGAAGCTTTCTTT | TRBV12-3/TRBV12-4 | . | once | TRBJ1-1
CASSAQRGGQETQYF | TGTGCCAGCAGCGCTCAGCGGGGGGGCCAAGAGACCCAGTACTTC | TRBV2 | TRBD2 | . | TRBJ2-5
CASSLQVSTGELFF | TGTGCCAGCAGCTTGCAAGTGAGCACCGGGGAGCTGTTTTTT | TRBV7-3 | . | . | TRBJ2-2
CASSLRGAMDEQYF | TGTGCCAGCAGCTTACGGGGGGCGATGGACGAGCAGTACTTC | TRBV11-3 | . | . | TRBJ2-7
CASSLAHDSGSGANVLTF | TGTGCCAGCAGCTTGGCCCATGATTCAGGCTCTGGGGCCAACGTCCTGACTTTC | TRBV5-4 | . | few | TRBJ2-6
CAWSVQVGSNQPQHF | TGTGCCTGGAGTGTACAGGTTGGGAGCAATCAGCCCCAGCATTTT | TRBV30 | . | . | TRBJ1-5
CASSSTQVRYTF | TGTGCCAGCAGCTCAACACAGGTTCGCTACACCTTC | TRBV7-9 | . | . | TRBJ1-2
CASRSGQHNSPLHF | TGTGCCAGCAGGTCCGGACAGCATAATTCACCCCTCCACTTT | TRBV7-2 | . | once | TRBJ1-6
CASSLRGFYSGNTIYF | TGTGCCAGTAGTCTCAGGGGCTTCTACTCTGGAAACACCATATATTTT | TRBV19 | . | . | TRBJ1-3
CASSPRTGGYGMNTEAFF | TGTGCCAGCAGCCCCCGGACAGGGGGCTACGGGATGAACACTGAAGCTTTCTTT | TRBV7-9 | TRBD1 | . | TRBJ1-1